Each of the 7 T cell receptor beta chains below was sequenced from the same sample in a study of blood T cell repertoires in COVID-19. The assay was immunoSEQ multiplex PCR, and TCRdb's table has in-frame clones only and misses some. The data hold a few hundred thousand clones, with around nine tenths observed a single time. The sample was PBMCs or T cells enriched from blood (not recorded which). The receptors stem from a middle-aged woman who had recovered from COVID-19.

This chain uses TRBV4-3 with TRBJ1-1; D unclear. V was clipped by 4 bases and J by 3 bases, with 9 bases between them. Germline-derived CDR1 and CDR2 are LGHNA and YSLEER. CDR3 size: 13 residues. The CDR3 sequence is CASSRSRDTEAFF. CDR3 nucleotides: TGCGCCAGCAGCCGCAGTCGGGACACTGAAGCTTTCTTT.

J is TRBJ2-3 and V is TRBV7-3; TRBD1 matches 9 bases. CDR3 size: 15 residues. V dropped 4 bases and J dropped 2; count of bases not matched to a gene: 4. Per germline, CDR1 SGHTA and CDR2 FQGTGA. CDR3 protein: CASSYTGGYTDTQYF. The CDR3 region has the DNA TGTGCCAGCAGCTACACAGGGGGCTACACAGATACGCAGTATTTT.

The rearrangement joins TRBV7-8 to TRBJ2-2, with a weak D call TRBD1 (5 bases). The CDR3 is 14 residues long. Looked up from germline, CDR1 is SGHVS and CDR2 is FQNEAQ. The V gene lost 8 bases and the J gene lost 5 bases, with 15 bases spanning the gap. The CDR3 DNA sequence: TGTGCCAGCGGGGCGGACGTTAGAACCGGGGAGCTGTTTTTT. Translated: CASGADVRTGELFF.

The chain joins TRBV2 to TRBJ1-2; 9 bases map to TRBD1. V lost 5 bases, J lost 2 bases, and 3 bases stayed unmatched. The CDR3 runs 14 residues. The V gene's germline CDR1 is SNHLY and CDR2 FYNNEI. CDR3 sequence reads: CASSHRGLNYGYTF. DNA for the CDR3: TGTGCCAGCAGTCACAGGGGGCTCAACTATGGCTACACCTTC.

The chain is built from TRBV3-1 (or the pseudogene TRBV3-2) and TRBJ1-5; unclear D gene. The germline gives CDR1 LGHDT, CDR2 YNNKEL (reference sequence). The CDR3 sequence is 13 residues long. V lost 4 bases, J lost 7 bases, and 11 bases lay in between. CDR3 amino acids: CASSPGSGQPQHF. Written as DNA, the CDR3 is TGTGCCAGCAGCCCTGGGTCGGGGCAGCCCCAGCATTTT.

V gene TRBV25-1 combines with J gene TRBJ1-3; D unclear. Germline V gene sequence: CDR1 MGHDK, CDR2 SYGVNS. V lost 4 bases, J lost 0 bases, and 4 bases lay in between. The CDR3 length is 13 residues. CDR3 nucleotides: TGTGCCAGCAGTGCAGTCTCTGGAAACACCATATATTTT. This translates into CASSAVSGNTIYF.

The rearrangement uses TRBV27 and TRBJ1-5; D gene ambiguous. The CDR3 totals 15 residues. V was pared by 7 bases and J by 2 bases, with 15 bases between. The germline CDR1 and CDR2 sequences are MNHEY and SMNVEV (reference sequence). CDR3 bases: TGTGCCAGCACCACCCGAGGCGGGGGCAATCAGCCCCAGCATTTT. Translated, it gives CASTTRGGGNQPQHF.